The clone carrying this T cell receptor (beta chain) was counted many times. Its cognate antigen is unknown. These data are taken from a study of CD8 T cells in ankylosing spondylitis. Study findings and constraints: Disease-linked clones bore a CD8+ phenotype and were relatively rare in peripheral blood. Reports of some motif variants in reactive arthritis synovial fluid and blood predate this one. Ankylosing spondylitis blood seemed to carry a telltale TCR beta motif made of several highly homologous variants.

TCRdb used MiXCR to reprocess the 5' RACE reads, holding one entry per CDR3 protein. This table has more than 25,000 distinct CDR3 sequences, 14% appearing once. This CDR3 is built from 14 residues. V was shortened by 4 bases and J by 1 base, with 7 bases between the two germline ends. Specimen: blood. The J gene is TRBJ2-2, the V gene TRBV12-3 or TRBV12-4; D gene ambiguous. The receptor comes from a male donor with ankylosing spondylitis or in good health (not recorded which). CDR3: CASSSRQNTGELFF. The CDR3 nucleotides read TGTGCCAGCAGTTCGAGACAGAACACCGGGGAGCTGTTTTTT.